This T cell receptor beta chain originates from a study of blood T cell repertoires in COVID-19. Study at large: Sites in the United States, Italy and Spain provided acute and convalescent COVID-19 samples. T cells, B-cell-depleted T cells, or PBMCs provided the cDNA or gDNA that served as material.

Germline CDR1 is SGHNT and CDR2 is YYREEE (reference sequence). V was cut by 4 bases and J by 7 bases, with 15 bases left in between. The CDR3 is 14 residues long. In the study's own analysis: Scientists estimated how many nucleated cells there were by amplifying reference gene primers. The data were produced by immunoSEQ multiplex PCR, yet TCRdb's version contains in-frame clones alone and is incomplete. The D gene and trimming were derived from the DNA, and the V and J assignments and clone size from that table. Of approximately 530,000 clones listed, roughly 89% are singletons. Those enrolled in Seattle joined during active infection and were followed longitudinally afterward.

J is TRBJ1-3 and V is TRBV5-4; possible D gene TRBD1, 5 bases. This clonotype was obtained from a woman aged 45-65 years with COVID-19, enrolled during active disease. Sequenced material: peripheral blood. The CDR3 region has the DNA TGTGCCAGCAGCCGTGACAGCTCCCGGAACACCATATATTTT. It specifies CASSRDSSRNTIYF.